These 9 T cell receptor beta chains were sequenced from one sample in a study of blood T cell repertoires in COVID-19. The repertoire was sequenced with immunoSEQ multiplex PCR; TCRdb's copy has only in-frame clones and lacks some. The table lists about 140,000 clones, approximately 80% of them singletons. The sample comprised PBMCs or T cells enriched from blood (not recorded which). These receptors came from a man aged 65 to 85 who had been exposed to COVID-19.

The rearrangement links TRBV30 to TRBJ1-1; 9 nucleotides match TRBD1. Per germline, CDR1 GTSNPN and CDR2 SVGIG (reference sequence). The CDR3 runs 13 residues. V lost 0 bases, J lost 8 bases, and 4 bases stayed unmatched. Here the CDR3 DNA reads TGTGCCTGGAGTGTAGGGACAGGGAAAGAAGCTTTCTTT. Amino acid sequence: CAWSVGTGKEAFF. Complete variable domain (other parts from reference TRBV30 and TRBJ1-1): SQTIHQWPATLVQPVGSPLSLECTVEGTSNPNLYWYRQAAGRGLQLLFYSVGIGQISSEVPQNLSASRPQDRQFILSSKKLLLSDSGFYLCAWSVGTGKEAFFGQGTRLTVV.

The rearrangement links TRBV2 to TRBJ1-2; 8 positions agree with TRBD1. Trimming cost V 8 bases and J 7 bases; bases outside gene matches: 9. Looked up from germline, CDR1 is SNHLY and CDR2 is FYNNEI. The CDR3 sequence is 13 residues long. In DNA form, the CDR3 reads TGTGCCAGCGGAAAACAGGGGGGAGGTGGCTACACCTTC. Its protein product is CASGKQGGGGYTF.

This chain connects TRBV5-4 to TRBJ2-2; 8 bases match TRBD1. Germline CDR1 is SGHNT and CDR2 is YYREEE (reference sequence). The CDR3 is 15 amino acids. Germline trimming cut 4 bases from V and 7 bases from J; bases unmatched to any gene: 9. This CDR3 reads CASSGQGRRGGELFF. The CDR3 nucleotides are TGTGCCAGCAGCGGACAGGGTCGCCGAGGCGGGGAGCTGTTTTTT. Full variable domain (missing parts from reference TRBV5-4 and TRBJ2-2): ETGVTQSPTHLIKTRGQQVTLRCSSQSGHNTVSWYQQALGQGPQFIFQYYREEENGRGNFPPRFSGLQFPNYSSELNVNALELDDSALYLCASSGQGRRGGELFFGEGSRLTVL.

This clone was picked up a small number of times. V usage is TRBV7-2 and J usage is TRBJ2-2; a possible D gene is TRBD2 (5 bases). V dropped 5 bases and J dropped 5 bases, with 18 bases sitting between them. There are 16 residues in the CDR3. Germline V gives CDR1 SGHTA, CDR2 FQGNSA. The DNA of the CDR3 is TGTGCCAGCAGCCCGAGTGCTGATTCGGGGACCGGGGAGCTGTTTTTT. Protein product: CASSPSADSGTGELFF.

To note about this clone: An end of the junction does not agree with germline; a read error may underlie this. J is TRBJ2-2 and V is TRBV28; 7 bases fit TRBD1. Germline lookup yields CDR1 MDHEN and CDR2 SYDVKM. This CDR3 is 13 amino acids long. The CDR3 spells CASNLQGSGELFF. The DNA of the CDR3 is TGTGCCAGCAATTTACAGGGGTCCGGGGAGCTGTTTTTT. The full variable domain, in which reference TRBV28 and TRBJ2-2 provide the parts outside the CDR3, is DVKVTQSSRYLVKRTGEKVFLECVQDMDHENMFWYRQDPGLGLRLIYFSYDVKMKEKGDIPEGYSVSREKKERFSLILESASTNQTSMYLCASNLQGSGELFFGEGSRLTVL.

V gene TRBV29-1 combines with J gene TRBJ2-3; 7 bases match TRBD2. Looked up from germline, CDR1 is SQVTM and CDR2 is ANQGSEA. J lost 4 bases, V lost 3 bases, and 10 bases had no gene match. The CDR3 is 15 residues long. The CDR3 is CSVEFVGGPSDTQYF. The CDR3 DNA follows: TGCAGCGTTGAGTTCGTGGGAGGGCCTTCAGATACGCAGTATTTT.

The CDR3 bases are TGTGCCAGCAGGCCAGACAGAAACTCCTACGAGCAGTACTTC. Translated, it gives CASRPDRNSYEQYF. The chain joins TRBV2 to TRBJ2-7, with D possibly matching TRBD1 (5 bases). Trimming removed 6 bases at V and 0 bases at J, with 12 bases between. CDR3 length equals 14 residues. Germline lookup yields CDR1 SNHLY and CDR2 FYNNEI.

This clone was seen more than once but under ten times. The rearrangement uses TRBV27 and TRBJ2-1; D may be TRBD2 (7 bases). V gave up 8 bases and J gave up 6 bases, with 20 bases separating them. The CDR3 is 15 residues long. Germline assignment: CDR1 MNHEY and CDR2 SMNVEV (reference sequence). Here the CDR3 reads CASVLRLGGGNEQFF. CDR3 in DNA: TGTGCCAGCGTTCTTAGGTTAGGGGGGGGCAATGAGCAGTTCTTC.

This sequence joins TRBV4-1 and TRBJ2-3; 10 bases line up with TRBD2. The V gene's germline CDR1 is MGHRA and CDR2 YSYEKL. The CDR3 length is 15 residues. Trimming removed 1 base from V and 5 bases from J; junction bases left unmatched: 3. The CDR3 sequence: CASSQGAGGGDTQYF. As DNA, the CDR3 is TGCGCCAGCAGCCAAGGAGCGGGGGGGGGAGATACGCAGTATTTT.